This T cell receptor (beta chain) derives from a study of cytomegalovirus exposure and HLA in healthy donors. Regarding the study as a whole: Near-uniform donor sequencing depth was presumed by presence/absence analyses.

With 60 Vbeta and 13 Jbeta primers, the PCR was carried out. Profiled with immunoSEQ multiplex PCR; TCRdb holds only in-frame clones, not every one. The sample holds over 150,000 clones, roughly four fifths seen once. About this clone itself: Its antigen is still unknown.

Sequenced input: PBMCs. The receptor was isolated from a man in his forties or fifties in good health and CMV-seronegative.

CDR3 region: CASSGTSHEQFF. The CDR3 DNA reads TGTGCCAGCAGCGGAACTAGCCATGAGCAGTTCTTC. The rearrangement joins TRBV9 to TRBJ2-1, with D possibly being TRBD2 (6 bases). With 3 bases removed from V and 8 bases from J, the gap between germline ends came to 9 bases. There are 12 residues in the CDR3. Germline CDR1 and CDR2: SGDLS and YYNGEE.